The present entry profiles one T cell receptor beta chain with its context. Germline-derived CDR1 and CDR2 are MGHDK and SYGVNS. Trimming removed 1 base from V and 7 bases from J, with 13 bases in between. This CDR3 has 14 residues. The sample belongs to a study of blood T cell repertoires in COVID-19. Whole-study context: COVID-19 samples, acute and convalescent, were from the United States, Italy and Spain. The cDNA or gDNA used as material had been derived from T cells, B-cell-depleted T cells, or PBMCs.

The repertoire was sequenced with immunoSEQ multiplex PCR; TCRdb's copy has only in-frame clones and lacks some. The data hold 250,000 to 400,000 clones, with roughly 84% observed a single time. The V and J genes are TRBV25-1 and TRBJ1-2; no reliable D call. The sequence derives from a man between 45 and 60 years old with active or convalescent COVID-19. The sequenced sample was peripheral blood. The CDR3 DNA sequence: TGTGCCAGCAGTGAATTTGAGGCCTCGTCTGGCTACACCTTC. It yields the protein CASSEFEASSGYTF.